This TCR beta chain was profiled in a study of cytomegalovirus exposure and HLA in healthy donors. PCR amplification relied on 60 Vbeta primers (plus 13 Jbeta primers). Here immunoSEQ multiplex PCR was the method, and the copy in TCRdb shows in-frame clones only, minus some. Of around 150,000 clones in the sample, about four fifths were seen once. The CDR3 has 17 amino acids. In germline, CDR1 is SGHDT, CDR2 YYEEEE. Losses at the gene ends were 1 base for V and 6 bases for J; bases not matched to a gene: 6. This clone was counted only a few times. Specimen: PBMCs. The sequence was obtained from a man aged 25 to 40 in good health and CMV-seronegative. The chain is built from TRBV5-6 and TRBJ2-3, with TRBD2 identical over 15 bases. CDR3 loop: CASSLRTSGGDRDTQYF. The CDR3 DNA follows: TGTGCCAGCAGCTTGCGGACTAGCGGGGGGGATCGGGATACGCAGTATTTT.